The sequence of this T cell receptor (beta chain) was determined in a study of neurological immune-mediated disorders. Study-level findings and limits: None of the CDR3 amino acid sequences of expanded clones recurred across subjects, suggesting private repertoires in all groups.

As for time point: longitudinal time-point 2. The team produced cDNA through 5'RACE using 10-nucleotide random UMIs. TCRdb itself ran the 5' RACE reads through MiXCR, one entry per CDR3 protein. The data show 84,000 or so distinct CDR3 sequences, less than 15% seen once. In its sample, this clonotype was seen many times. No antigen is known for it. This TCR came from a female donor with HTLV-1-associated myelopathy (HAM/TSP). Sequencing used PBMCs.

CDR3 region: CASRQLHWDDGYTF. As DNA, the CDR3 is TGTGCCAGCAGGCAGCTTCATTGGGATGATGGCTACACCTTC. The chain combines TRBV6-2 or TRBV6-3 with TRBJ1-2; D call uncertain. This CDR3 region has 14 residues. Trimming pared 6 bases from V and 6 bases from J, leaving 17 bases between. Germline CDR1 MNHEY, CDR2 SVGEGT.